The following is a T cell receptor beta chain sequence with its context. This sample stems from a study of Ad26.COV2.S vaccination and SARS-CoV-2 variants. Repertoires were generated with immunoSEQ multiplex PCR, while TCRdb's copy carries only in-frame clones and drops some. Of around 370,000 clones listed, 70% to 90% are singletons. Treatment denoted: some 20 received Ad26.COV2.S at low or high dose, single or two shots; several received placebo; per-sample allocation not given. On day 63 after the first injection, vaccine and placebo recipients gave samples. The CDR3 extends over 15 amino acids. The germline gives CDR1 MNHEY, CDR2 SMNVEV (reference sequence). V gave up 3 bases and J gave up 6 bases; unmatched junction bases: 5.

Sequencing was performed on peripheral blood, taken in a trial of Ad26.COV2.S vaccine versus placebo. This receptor was identified in a person aged 18-65 years who received the Ad26.COV2.S COVID-19 vaccine or a placebo. This chain joins TRBV27 and TRBJ2-3, with 11 bases matching TRBD1. CDR3 residues: CASSFFGTGGDTQYF. CDR3 nucleotides: TGTGCCAGCAGTTTCTTCGGGACAGGGGGGGATACGCAGTATTTT.